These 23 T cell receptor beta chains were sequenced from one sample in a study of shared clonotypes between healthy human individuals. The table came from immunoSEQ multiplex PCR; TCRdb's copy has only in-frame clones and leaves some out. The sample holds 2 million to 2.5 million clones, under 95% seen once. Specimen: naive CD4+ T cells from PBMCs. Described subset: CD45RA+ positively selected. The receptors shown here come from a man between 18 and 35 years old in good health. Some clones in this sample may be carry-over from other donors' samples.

In nucleotides, the CDR3 is TGTGCCAGAAGCTGTCCAAGGACCCTTATTAGGACCGGGGAGCTGTTTTTT. Translation: CARSCPRTLIRTGELFF. V is TRBV5-3 and J is TRBJ2-2; D uncertain. TRBV5-3 is marked as an open reading frame, function uncertain. The CDR3 is 17 residues long. Deletions cut 3 bases from V and 5 bases from J, with 20 bases between.

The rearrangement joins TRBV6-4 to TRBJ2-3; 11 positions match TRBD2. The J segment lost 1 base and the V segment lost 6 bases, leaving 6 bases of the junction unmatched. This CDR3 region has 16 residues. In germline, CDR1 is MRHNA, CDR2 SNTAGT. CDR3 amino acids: CASSHSGLAGTDTQYF. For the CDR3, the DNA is TGTGCCAGCAGCCACTCGGGACTAGCGGGCACAGATACGCAGTATTTT.

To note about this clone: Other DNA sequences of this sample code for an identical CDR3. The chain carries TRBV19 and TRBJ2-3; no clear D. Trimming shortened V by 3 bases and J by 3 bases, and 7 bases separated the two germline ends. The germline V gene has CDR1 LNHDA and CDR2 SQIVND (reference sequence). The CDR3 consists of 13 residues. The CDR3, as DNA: TGTGCCAGTAGTATGGCGCGGACAGATACGCAGTATTTT. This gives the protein CASSMARTDTQYF.

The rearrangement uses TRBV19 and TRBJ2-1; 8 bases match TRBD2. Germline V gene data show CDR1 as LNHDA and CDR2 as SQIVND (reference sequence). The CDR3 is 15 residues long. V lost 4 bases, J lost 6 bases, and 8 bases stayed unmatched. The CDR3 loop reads CASSKGLVFGNEQFF. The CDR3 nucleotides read TGTGCCAGTAGTAAGGGACTAGTGTTTGGCAATGAGCAGTTCTTC. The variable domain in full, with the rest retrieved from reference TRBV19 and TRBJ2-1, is DGGITQSPKYLFRKEGQNVTLSCEQNLNHDAMYWYRQDPGQGLRLIYYSQIVNDFQKGDIAEGYSVSREKKESFPLTVTSAQKNPTAFYLCASSKGLVFGNEQFFGPGTRLTVL.

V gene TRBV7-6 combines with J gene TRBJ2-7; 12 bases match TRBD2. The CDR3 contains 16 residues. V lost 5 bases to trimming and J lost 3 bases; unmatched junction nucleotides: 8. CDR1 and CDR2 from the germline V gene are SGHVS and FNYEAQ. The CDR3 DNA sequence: TGTGCCAGCAGCCCGAACCTAGCGGGAGGGTTCTACGAGCAGTACTTC. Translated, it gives CASSPNLAGGFYEQYF. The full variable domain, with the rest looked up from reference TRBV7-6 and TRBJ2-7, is GAGVSQSPRYKVTKRGQDVALRCDPISGHVSLYWYRQALGQGPEFLTYFNYEAQQDKSGLPNDRFSAERPEGSISTLTIQRTEQRDSAMYRCASSPNLAGGFYEQYFGPGTRLTVT.

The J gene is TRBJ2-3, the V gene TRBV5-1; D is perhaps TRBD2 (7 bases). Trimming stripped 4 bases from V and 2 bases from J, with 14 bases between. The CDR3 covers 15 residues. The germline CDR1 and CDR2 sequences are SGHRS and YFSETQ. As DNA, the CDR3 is TGCGCCAGCAGCGGGAGGGCAGGGGCCACAGATACGCAGTATTTT. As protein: CASSGRAGATDTQYF.

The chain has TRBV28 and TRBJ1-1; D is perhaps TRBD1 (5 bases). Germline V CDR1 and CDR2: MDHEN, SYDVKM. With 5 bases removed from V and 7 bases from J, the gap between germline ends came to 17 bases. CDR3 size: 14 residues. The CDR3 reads CASSLTGLRGEAFF. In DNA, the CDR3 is TGTGCCAGCAGTCTTACAGGACTGAGGGGTGAAGCTTTCTTT.

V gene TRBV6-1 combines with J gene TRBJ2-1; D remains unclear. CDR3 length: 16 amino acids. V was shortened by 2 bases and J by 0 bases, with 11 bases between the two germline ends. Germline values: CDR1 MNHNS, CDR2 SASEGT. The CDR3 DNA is TGTGCCAGCAGTGAATCGCCTCTGAGCTCCTACAATGAGCAGTTCTTC. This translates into CASSESPLSSYNEQFF.

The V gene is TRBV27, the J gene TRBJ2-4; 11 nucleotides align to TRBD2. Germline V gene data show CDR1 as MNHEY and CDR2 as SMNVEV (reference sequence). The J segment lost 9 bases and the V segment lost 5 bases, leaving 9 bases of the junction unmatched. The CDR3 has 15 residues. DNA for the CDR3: TGTGCCAGCAGTGAGACTAGCGGGGATATGGTCATTCAGTACTTC. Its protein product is CASSETSGDMVIQYF.

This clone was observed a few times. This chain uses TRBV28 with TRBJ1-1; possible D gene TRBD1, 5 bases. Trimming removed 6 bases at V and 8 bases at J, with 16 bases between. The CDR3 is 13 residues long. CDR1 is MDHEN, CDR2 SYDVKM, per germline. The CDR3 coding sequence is TGTGCCAGCAGCCTCCTAAGGCAGGGAGAAGCTTTCTTT. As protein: CASSLLRQGEAFF.

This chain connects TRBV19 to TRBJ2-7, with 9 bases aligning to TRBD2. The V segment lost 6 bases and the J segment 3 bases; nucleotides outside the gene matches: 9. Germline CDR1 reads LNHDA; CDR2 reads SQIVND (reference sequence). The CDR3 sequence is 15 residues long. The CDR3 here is CASSTGTSWGYEQYF. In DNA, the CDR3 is TGTGCCAGTAGCACAGGGACTAGCTGGGGCTACGAGCAGTACTTC.

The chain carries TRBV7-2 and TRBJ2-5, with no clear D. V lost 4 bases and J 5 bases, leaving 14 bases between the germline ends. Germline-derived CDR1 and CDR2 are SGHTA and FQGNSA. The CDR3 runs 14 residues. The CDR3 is CASSSVSVWETQYF. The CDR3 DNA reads TGTGCCAGCAGCTCGGTGAGCGTTTGGGAGACCCAGTACTTC.

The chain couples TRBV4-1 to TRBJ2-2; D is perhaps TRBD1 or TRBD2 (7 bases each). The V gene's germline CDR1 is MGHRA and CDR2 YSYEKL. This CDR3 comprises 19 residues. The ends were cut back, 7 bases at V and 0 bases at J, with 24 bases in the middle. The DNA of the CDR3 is TGCGCCAGCACACCCAGGGGGGCAGGGGGGGTATCGAACACCGGGGAGCTGTTTTTT. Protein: CASTPRGAGGVSNTGELFF.

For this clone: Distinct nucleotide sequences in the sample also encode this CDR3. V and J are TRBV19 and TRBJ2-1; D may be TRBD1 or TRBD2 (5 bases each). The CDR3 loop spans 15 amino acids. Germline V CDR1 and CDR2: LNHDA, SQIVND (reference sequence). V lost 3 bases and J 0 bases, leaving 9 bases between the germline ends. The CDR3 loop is CASSIAGSSYNEQFF. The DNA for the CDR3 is TGTGCCAGTAGTATCGCAGGGAGCTCCTACAATGAGCAGTTCTTC.

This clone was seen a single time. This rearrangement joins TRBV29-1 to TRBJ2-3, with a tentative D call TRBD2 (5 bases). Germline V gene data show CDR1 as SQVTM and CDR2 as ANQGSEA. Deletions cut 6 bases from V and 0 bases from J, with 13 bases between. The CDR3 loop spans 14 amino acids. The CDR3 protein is CSVSGGVSTDTQYF. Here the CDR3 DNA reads TGCAGCGTCTCCGGAGGAGTTAGCACAGATACGCAGTATTTT.

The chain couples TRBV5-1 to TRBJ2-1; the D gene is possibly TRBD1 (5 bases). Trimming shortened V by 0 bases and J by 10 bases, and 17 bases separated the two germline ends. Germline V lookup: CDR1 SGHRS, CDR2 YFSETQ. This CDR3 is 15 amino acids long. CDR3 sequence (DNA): TGCGCCAGCAGCTTGGATAGGGGTTCCTCTCAGGAGCAGTTCTTC. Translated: CASSLDRGSSQEQFF.

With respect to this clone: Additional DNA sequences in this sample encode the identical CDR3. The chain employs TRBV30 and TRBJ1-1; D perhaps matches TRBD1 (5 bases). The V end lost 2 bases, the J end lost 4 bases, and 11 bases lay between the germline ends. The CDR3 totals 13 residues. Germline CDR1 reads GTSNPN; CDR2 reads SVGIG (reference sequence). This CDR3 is CAWSSLGGTEAFF. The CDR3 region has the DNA TGTGCCTGGAGTTCCCTCGGGGGCACTGAAGCTTTCTTT.

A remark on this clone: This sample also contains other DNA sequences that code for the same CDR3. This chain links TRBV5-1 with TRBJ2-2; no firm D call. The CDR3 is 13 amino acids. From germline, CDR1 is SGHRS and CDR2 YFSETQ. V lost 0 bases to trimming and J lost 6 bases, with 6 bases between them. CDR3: CASSLDGSGELFF. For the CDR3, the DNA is TGCGCCAGCAGCTTGGATGGGTCCGGGGAGCTGTTTTTT.

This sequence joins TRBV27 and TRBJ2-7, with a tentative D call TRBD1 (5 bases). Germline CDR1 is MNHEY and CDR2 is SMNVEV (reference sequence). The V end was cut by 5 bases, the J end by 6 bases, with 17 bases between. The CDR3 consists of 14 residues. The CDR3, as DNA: TGTGCCAGCAGTCGGGCAAATGGTAGGGGCGAGCAGTACTTC. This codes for CASSRANGRGEQYF.

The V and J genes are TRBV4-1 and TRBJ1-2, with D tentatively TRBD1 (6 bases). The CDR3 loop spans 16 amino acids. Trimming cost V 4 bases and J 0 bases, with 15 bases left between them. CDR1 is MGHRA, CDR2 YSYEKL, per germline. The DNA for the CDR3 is TGCGCCAGCAGCCGAGGTCTCGGGGGCTCTAACTATGGCTACACCTTC. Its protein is CASSRGLGGSNYGYTF.

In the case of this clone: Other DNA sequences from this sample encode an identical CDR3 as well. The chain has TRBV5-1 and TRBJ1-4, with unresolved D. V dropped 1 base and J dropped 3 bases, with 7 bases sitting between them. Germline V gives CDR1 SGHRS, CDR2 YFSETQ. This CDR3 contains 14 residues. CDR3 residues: CASSLTASNEKLFF. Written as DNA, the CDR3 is TGCGCCAGCAGCTTGACAGCGTCTAATGAAAAACTGTTTTTT. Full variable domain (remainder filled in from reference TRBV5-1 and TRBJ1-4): KAGVTQTPRYLIKTRGQQVTLSCSPISGHRSVSWYQQTPGQGLQFLFEYFSETQRNKGNFPGRFSGRQFSNSRSEMNVSTLELGDSALYLCASSLTASNEKLFFGSGTQLSVL.

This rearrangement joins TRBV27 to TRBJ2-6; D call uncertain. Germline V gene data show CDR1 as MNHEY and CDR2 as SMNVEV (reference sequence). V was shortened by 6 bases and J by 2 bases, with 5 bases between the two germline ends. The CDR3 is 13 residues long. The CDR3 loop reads CASRVTGANVLTF. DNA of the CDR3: TGTGCCAGCAGGGTGACTGGGGCCAACGTCCTGACTTTC. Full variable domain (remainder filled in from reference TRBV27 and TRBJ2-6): EAQVTQNPRYLITVTGKKLTVTCSQNMNHEYMSWYRQDPGLGLRQIYYSMNVEVTDKGDVPEGYKVSRKEKRNFPLILESPSPNQTSLYFCASRVTGANVLTFGAGSRLTVL.

CDR3 region: CASSGRTDPMNTEAFF. For the CDR3, the DNA is TGTGCCAGCAGCGGGCGAACGGACCCCATGAACACTGAAGCTTTCTTT. The V gene is TRBV9, the J gene TRBJ1-1; D is unclear. V gave up 3 bases and J gave up 0 bases, with 15 bases separating them. From germline, CDR1 is SGDLS and CDR2 YYNGEE. This CDR3 has 16 residues. The whole variable domain, remainder taken from reference TRBV9 and TRBJ1-1, is DSGVTQTPKHLITATGQRVTLRCSPRSGDLSVYWYQQSLDQGLQFLIQYYNGEERAKGNILERFSAQQFPDLHSELNLSSLELGDSALYFCASSGRTDPMNTEAFFGQGTRLTVV.